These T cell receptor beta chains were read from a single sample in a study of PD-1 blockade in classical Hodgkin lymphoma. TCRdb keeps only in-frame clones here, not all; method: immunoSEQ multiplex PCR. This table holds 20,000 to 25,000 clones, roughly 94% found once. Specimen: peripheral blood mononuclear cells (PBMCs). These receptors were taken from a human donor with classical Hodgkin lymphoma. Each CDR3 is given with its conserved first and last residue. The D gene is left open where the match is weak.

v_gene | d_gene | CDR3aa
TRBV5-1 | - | CASSLGVLRGADTQYF
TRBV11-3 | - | CASSLMGNSPLHF
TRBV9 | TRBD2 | CASSVGTSGGSEQYF
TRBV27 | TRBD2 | CASRSTSGGFPGRWDTQYF
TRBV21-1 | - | CASSKEGTPGNQPQHF
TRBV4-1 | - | CASSPGGYSNQPQHF
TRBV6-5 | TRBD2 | CASSYGAGGLRTQYF
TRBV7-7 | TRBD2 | CASSPRGLAVTETQYF
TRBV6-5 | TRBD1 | CASSYRDRGPYEQYF
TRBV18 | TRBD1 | CASSPLSPGQTGNTIYF
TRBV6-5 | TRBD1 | CASSYSGQQETQYF
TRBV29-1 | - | CSVEEGTYMNTEAFF
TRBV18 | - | CASSRAYSNQPQHF
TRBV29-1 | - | CSVPGTYEQYF
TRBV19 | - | CASSPAGRSQPQHF
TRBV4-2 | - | CASSLFGQTRSTDTQYF
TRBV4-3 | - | CASSLVQSLSHYGYTF
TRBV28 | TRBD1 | CASGQGTNQPQHF
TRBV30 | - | CAWSVARRGPEKLFF
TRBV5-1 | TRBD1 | CASSPTGGYEQYF
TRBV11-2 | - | CASSLEGVSYGYTF
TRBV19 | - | CASSTRSGTKETQYF
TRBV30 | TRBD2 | CAWSKRGVMYNEQFF
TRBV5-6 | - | CASSIWGRHLGDTEAFF
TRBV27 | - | CASSLGVYGEAFF
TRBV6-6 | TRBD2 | CASSLAGTRGDTQYF
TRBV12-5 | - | CASGPATGRYEQYF
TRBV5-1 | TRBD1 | CASSLGDSPEAFF
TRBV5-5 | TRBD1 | CASSKDRGGGNQPQHF
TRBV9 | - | CASSVVGNTIYF
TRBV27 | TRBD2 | CASSIHLAGGLYNEQFF
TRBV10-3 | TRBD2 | CAISGRGEPETQYF
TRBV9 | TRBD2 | CASSLTSGTSGANEQFF
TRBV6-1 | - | CASSEPGPGYTF
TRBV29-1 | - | CSVEAYGGFYGYTF
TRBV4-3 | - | CASSQGGTTETDTQYF